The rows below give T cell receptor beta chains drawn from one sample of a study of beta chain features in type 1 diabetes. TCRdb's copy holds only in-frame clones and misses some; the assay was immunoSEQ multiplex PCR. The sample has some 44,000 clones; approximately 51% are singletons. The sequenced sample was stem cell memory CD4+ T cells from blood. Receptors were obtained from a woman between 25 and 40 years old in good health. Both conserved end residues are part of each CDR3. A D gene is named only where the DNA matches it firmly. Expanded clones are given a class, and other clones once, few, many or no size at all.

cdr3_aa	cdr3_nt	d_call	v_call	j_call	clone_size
CASSVSAGELFF	TGTGCCAGCAGCGTAAGCGCCGGGGAGCTGTTTTTT	-	TRBV9	TRBJ2-2	few
CASSSGGETQYF	TGCGCCAGCAGCTCAGGGGGAGAGACCCAGTACTTC	TRBD1	TRBV5-1	TRBJ2-5	-
CASSQEVSGALTTDTQYF	TGCGCCAGCAGCCAAGAGGTTAGCGGGGCCCTTACCACAGATACGCAGTATTTT	TRBD2	TRBV4-3	TRBJ2-3	-
CAISEPGSGLSGEQFF	TGTGCCATCAGTGAGCCGGGGTCCGGCCTGAGTGGTGAGCAGTTCTTC	-	TRBV10-3	TRBJ2-1	-
CASSQDGVRGQFF	TGTGCCAGCAGCCAAGATGGGGTGCGGGGGCAGTTCTTC	-	TRBV14	TRBJ2-1	-
CAWSRQGETQYF	TGTGCCTGGAGCCGCCAGGGGGAGACCCAGTACTTC	-	TRBV30	TRBJ2-5	-
CASSRTSVSTDTQYF	TGTGCCAGCAGCCGTACTAGCGTAAGCACAGATACGCAGTATTTT	TRBD2	TRBV7-3	TRBJ2-3	once
CASSQEGTSYNSPLHF	TGCGCCAGCAGCCAGGAGGGAACGTCCTATAATTCACCCCTCCACTTT	-	TRBV4-3	TRBJ1-6	few
CASSQDRQRGWTQYF	TGCGCCAGCAGCCAAGATAGGCAGCGAGGTTGGACCCAGTACTTC	-	TRBV4-3	TRBJ2-5	few
CASSIGTETYNEQFF	TGTGCCAGCTCAATCGGGACAGAAACCTACAATGAGCAGTTCTTC	TRBD1	TRBV18	TRBJ2-1	few
CAWNPGTYEQYF	TGTGCCTGGAACCCGGGGACCTACGAGCAGTACTTC	-	TRBV30	TRBJ2-7	-
CSVVGYSGNTIYF	TGCAGCGTTGTCGGGTACTCTGGAAACACCATATATTTT	-	TRBV29-1	TRBJ1-3	few
CASSTRQGGGYTF	TGTGCCAGCAGCACCCGACAGGGTGGAGGCTACACCTTC	TRBD1	TRBV7-2	TRBJ1-2	few
CASTKGLSYEQFF	TGTGCCAGCACCAAGGGGCTATCATATGAGCAGTTCTTC	-	TRBV4-2	TRBJ2-1	once
CASSLNRGRTDEQYF	TGTGCCAGCAGCTTGAACAGGGGGCGTACGGACGAGCAGTACTTC	TRBD1	TRBV11-2	TRBJ2-7	-
CAISPGQRNYEQYF	TGTGCCATCTCCCCCGGACAGCGGAACTACGAGCAGTACTTC	-	TRBV10-3	TRBJ2-7	-
CASSAGQGWANEQYF	TGTGCCAGCTCAGCAGGACAGGGATGGGCCAACGAGCAGTACTTC	TRBD1	TRBV18	TRBJ2-7	-
CSADRAAEAFF	TGCAGTGCCGACAGGGCCGCTGAAGCTTTCTTT	TRBD1	TRBV20-1	TRBJ1-1	-
CASSLSGDGYTF	TGTGCCAGCAGCTTAAGCGGGGATGGCTACACCTTC	-	TRBV7-2	TRBJ1-2	-
CAISDSDNQPQHF	TGTGCCATCAGTGACAGCGACAATCAGCCCCAGCATTTT	-	TRBV10-3	TRBJ1-5	-
CASRGAGFTEAFF	TGTGCCAGCAGGGGGGCTGGGTTTACTGAAGCTTTCTTT	-	TRBV28	TRBJ1-1	few
CASSTRQATNEKLFF	TGTGCCAGCAGCACGAGACAGGCAACTAATGAAAAACTGTTTTTT	-	TRBV7-9	TRBJ1-4	-
CASSMGLAGVTEQFF	TGTGCCAGCAGCATGGGACTAGCGGGAGTCACTGAGCAGTTCTTC	TRBD2	TRBV5-4	TRBJ2-1	few
CASSLNLQGGETQYF	TGTGCCAGCAGCTTAAATCTACAGGGGGGAGAGACCCAGTACTTC	TRBD1	TRBV7-2	TRBJ2-5	few
CASSRGLAGGEETQYF	TGTGCCAGCAGCCGTGGACTAGCGGGAGGGGAGGAGACCCAGTACTTC	TRBD2	TRBV28	TRBJ2-5	-
CASSSPYEQYF	TGTGCCAGCAGTTCCCCCTACGAGCAGTACTTC	-	TRBV27	TRBJ2-7	-
CASSLGQGAVRSGNTIYF	TGTGCCAGCAGCTTAGGACAGGGGGCCGTCCGCTCTGGAAACACCATATATTTT	TRBD1	TRBV7-2	TRBJ1-3	-
CASSPGTGALGTEAFF	TGTGCCAGCTCACCCGGGACAGGCGCCTTGGGCACTGAAGCTTTCTTT	TRBD1	TRBV18	TRBJ1-1	few
CASSLTSGITDTQYF	TGCGCCAGCAGCTTGACTAGCGGGATCACAGATACGCAGTATTTT	TRBD2	TRBV5-1	TRBJ2-3	-
CASSQDSLGVLAGLKGYNEQFF	TGCGCCAGCAGCCAAGATTCTCTAGGGGTACTAGCGGGTCTGAAGGGGTACAATGAGCAGTTCTTC	TRBD2	TRBV4-3	TRBJ2-1	few
CASSPTGSDTQYF	TGTGCCAGCAGCCCCACCGGGTCAGATACGCAGTATTTT	-	TRBV7-3	TRBJ2-3	few
CASSIRDRSYEQYF	TGTGCCAGTAGCATCCGGGACAGAAGCTACGAGCAGTACTTC	TRBD1	TRBV19	TRBJ2-7	-
CSVTRTGLYEQYF	TGCAGCGTTACACGGACAGGGCTCTACGAGCAGTACTTC	TRBD1	TRBV29-1	TRBJ2-7	few
CAWSVSRIVGSNTGELFF	TGTGCCTGGAGTGTAAGTCGTATAGTGGGCAGTAACACCGGGGAGCTGTTTTTT	-	TRBV30	TRBJ2-2	-
CAWGPQGSVTGELFF	TGTGCCTGGGGCCCTCAGGGGAGTGTCACCGGGGAGCTGTTTTTT	-	TRBV30	TRBJ2-2	once
CASSFGATDTQYF	TGTGCCAGCAGTTTTGGAGCCACAGATACGCAGTATTTT	-	TRBV27	TRBJ2-3	few
CASSPPGQVVYEQFF	TGTGCCAGCAGCCCTCCGGGACAGGTGGTTTATGAGCAGTTCTTC	TRBD1	TRBV13	TRBJ2-1	few
CASSQDTGAGDNEQFF	TGCGCCAGCAGCCAAGATACAGGGGCAGGGGACAATGAGCAGTTCTTC	TRBD1	TRBV4-3	TRBJ2-1	many
CASSLTSRNNEQFF	TGTGCCAGCAGCTTAACTAGCAGAAACAATGAGCAGTTCTTC	-	TRBV11-2	TRBJ2-1	few
CASSLLGTGIAQPQHF	TGTGCCAGCTCCTTACTCGGGACAGGAATTGCTCAGCCCCAGCATTTT	TRBD1	TRBV18	TRBJ1-5	-
CASTREAQNTEAFF	TGTGCCAGTACCCGAGAGGCCCAGAACACTGAAGCTTTCTTT	-	TRBV19	TRBJ1-1	-
CASSPPTDAYEQYF	TGTGCCAGCTCACCACCGACAGATGCCTACGAGCAGTACTTC	-	TRBV18	TRBJ2-7	few
CASSKGVTKGGRNQPQHF	TGTGCCAGCAGCAAAGGGGTAACGAAGGGAGGCCGCAATCAGCCCCAGCATTTT	-	TRBV21-1	TRBJ1-5	few
CASSLPKVAGATQYF	TGTGCCAGCAGCTTACCCAAGGTAGCGGGAGCTACGCAGTATTTT	TRBD2	TRBV7-2	TRBJ2-3	-
CASSPSLANTYEQYF	TGTGCCAGCTCACCGTCGCTAGCGAATACCTACGAGCAGTACTTC	-	TRBV18	TRBJ2-7	-
CASSSGQGPEPQHF	TGTGCCAGCAGCTCAGGTCAGGGTCCGGAGCCCCAGCATTTT	-	TRBV7-2	TRBJ1-5	-
CASSSGGTGRPDTQYF	TGTGCCAGCAGTTCCGGAGGGACAGGGCGACCAGATACGCAGTATTTT	TRBD1	TRBV28	TRBJ2-3	-
CASSLASGPNEQFF	TGTGCCAGCAGCTTAGCTAGCGGCCCCAATGAGCAGTTCTTC	-	TRBV7-2	TRBJ2-1	-
CASSEGNQPQHF	TGTGCCAGTAGTGAGGGCAATCAGCCCCAGCATTTT	-	TRBV19	TRBJ1-5	few
CASAWERLLYNEQFF	TGTGCCAGCGCTTGGGAGCGCCTTCTATACAATGAGCAGTTCTTC	-	TRBV28	TRBJ2-1	-
CASSLKARGETQYF	TGTGCCAGCAGCTTAAAGGCCAGGGGGGAGACCCAGTACTTC	TRBD1	TRBV7-3	TRBJ2-5	few
CASSLGETGNTIYF	TGCGCCAGCAGCTTGGGTGAGACTGGAAACACCATATATTTT	-	TRBV5-1	TRBJ1-3	-
CASSRTSGRGETQYF	TGTGCCAGCAGCCGGACTAGCGGGAGGGGAGAGACCCAGTACTTC	TRBD2	TRBV2	TRBJ2-5	-
CASSLGQGPYEQFF	TGTGCCAGCAGCTTGGGACAGGGTCCATATGAGCAGTTCTTC	TRBD1	TRBV7-3	TRBJ2-1	-
CASSLGQDYEQYF	TGTGCCAGCAGTCTGGGACAGGACTACGAGCAGTACTTC	TRBD1	TRBV28	TRBJ2-7	-
CASSVAQGAYNEQFF	TGTGCCAGCAGCGTAGCTCAGGGGGCCTACAATGAGCAGTTCTTC	TRBD1	TRBV9	TRBJ2-1	few
CASSQPGRGYEQYF	TGCGCCAGCAGCCAGCCCGGACGGGGATACGAGCAGTACTTC	-	TRBV5-1	TRBJ2-7	-
CASSPQSNRAEGEQYF	TGTGCCAGCTCACCACAGTCGAACCGGGCGGAGGGCGAGCAGTACTTC	-	TRBV18	TRBJ2-7	-
CASSQAMGRGRGTEAFF	TGCGCCAGCAGCCAAGCGATGGGAAGGGGGCGGGGCACTGAAGCTTTCTTT	TRBD1	TRBV4-3	TRBJ1-1	-
CASSPGGTRQFF	TGTGCCAGCTCCCCGGGAGGGACACGACAGTTCTTC	TRBD2	TRBV18	TRBJ2-1	once